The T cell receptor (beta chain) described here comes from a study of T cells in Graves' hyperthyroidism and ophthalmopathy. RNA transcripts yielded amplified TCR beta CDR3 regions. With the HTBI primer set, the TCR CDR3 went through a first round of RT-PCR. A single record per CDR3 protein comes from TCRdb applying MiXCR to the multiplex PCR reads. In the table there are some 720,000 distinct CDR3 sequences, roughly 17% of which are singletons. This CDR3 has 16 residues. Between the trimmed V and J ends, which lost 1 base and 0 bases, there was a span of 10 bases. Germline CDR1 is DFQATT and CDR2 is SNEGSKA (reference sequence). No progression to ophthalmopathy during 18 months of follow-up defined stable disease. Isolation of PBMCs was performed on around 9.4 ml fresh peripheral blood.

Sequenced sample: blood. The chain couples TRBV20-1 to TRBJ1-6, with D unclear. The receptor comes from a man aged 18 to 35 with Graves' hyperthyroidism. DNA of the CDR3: TGCAGTGCTAGAGGGCAGGAAAGCTCCTATAATTCACCCCTCCACTTT. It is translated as CSARGQESSYNSPLHF.